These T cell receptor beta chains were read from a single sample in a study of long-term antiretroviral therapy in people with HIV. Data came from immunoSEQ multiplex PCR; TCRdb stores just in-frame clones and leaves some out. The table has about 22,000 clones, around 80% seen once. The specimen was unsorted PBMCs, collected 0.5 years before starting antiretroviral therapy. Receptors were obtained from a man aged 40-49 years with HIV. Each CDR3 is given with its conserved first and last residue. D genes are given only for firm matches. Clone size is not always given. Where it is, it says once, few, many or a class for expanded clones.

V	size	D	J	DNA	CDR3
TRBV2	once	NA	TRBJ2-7	TGTGCCAGCGAGGAAAGCCCACTGGCTTCCTACGAGCAGTACTTC	CASEESPLASYEQYF
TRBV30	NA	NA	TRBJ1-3	TGTGCCTGGACAGGGACTGGAAACACCATATATTTT	CAWTGTGNTIYF
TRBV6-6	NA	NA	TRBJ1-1	TGTGCCGTCGCGTGGGGAACCTCCTTATTAGACACTGAAGCTTTCTTT	CAVAWGTSLLDTEAFF
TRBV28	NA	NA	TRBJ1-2	TGTGCCAGCAGTTTAGAGGGGACCGCAAACTATGGCTACACCTTC	CASSLEGTANYGYTF
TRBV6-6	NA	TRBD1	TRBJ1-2	TGTGCCAGCAGTTACGCTGGGACAGCGAGCTATGGCTACACCTTC	CASSYAGTASYGYTF
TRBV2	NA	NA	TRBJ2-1	TGTGCCGTTGCCAGGGAAGAGTCCTACAATGAGCAGTTCTTC	CAVAREESYNEQFF
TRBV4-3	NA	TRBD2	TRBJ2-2	TGCGCCAGCAGCCAAGACGGGGGGGCAGGGACCGGGGAGCTGTTTTTT	CASSQDGGAGTGELFF
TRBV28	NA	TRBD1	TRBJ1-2	TGTGCCAGCAGGTGGACAGGGCCTAACTATGGCTACACCTTC	CASRWTGPNYGYTF
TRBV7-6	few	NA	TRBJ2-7	TGTGCCAGCAGCTTAGGGACAGCCTACGAGCAGTACTTC	CASSLGTAYEQYF
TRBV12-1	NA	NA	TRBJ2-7	TGTGCCAGCAGCCCGGACAGGGAAGGTAACGAGCAGTACTTC	CASSPDREGNEQYF
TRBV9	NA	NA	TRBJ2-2	TGTGCCAGCAGCCCGAGTTCGGGTTCGAACACCGGGGAGCTGTTTTTT	CASSPSSGSNTGELFF
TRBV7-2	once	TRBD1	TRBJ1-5	TGTGCCAGCAGCCAGGACAGGGTAAATCAGCCCCAGCATTTT	CASSQDRVNQPQHF
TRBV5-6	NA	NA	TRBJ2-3	TGTGCCAGCAGTCTTAGGGTAACAGATACGCAGTATTTT	CASSLRVTDTQYF
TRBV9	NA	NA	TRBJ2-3	TGTGCCAGCAGCGTAGAAGGCCGAACTAGCACAGATACGCAGTATTTT	CASSVEGRTSTDTQYF
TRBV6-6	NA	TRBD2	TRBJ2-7	TGTGCCAGCAGTTACTCGACGGGAGGGCAGTACTTC	CASSYSTGGQYF
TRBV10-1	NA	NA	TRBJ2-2	TGCGCCAGCAGTGGAGCGGCGAACACCGGGGAGCTGTTTTTT	CASSGAANTGELFF
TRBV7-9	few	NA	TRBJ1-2	TGTGCCAGCAGCTTAGGAGGGACCTATGGCTACACCTTC	CASSLGGTYGYTF
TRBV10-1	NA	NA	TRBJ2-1	TGCGCCAGCAGTGAGTCAAAAGGGTCCTACAATGAGCAGTTCTTC	CASSESKGSYNEQFF
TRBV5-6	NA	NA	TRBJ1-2	TGTGCCAGCAGCTTAAGGGCATCGGATGGCTACACCTTC	CASSLRASDGYTF
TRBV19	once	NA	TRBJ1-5	TGTGCCAGTAGCATTGGGGATAGCAATCAGCCCCAGCATTTT	CASSIGDSNQPQHF
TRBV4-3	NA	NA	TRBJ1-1	TGCGCCAGCAGCCAAGAATGGGTTGGGTCAGGGGCTGAAGCTTTCTTT	CASSQEWVGSGAEAFF
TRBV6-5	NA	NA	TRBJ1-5	TGTGCCAGCAGTTACGACAGCAGCCGGGGGCAGCCCCAGCATTTT	CASSYDSSRGQPQHF
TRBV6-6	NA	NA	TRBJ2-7	TGTGCCAGCTTTACAGTCCCCAACGAGCAGTACTTC	CASFTVPNEQYF
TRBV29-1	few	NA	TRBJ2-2	TGCAGCGTTCGACAGGGAGGGTACACCGGGGAGCTGTTTTTT	CSVRQGGYTGELFF